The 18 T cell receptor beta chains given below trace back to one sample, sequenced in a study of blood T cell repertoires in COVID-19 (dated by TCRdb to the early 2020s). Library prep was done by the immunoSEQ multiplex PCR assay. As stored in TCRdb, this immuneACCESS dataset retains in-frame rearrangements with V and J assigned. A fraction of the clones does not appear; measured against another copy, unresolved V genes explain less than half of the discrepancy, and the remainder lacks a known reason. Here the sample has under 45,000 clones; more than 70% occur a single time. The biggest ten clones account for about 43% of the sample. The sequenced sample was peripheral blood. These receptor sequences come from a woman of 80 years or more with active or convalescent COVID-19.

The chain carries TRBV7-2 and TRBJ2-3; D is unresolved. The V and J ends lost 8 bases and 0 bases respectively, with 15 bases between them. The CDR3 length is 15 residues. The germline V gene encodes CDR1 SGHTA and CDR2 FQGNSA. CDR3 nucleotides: TGTGCCAGCCCGATGCGAGACGGGAGCACAGATACGCAGTATTTT. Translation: CASPMRDGSTDTQYF.

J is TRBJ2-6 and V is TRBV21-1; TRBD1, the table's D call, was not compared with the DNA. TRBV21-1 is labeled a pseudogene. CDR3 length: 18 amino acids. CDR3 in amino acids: CASSKERKQGAGANVLTF. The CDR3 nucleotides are TGTGCCAGCAGCAAAGAAAGGAAACAAGGGGCTGGGGCCAACGTCCTGACTTTC.

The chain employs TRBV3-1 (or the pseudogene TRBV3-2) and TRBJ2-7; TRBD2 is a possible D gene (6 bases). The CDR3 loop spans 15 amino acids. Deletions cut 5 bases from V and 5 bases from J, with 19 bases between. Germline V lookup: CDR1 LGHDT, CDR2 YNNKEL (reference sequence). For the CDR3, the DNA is TGTGCCAGCAGCACCCCCGGGCCCGGAGGGCACGAGCAGTACTTC. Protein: CASSTPGPGGHEQYF.

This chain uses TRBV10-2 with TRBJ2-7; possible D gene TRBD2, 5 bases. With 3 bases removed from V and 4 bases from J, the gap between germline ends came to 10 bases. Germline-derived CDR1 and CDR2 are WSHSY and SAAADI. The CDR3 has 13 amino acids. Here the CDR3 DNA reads TGCGCCAGCAGTGATGCTAGCTGGTACGAGCAGTACTTC. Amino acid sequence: CASSDASWYEQYF.

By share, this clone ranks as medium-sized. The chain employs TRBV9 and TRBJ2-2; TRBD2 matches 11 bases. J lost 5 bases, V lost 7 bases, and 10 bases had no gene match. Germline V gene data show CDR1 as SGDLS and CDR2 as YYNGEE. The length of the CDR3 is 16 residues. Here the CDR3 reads CASSITSGSLTGELFF. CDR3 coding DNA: TGTGCCAGCTCCATCACTAGCGGGAGCTTAACCGGGGAGCTGTTTTTT.

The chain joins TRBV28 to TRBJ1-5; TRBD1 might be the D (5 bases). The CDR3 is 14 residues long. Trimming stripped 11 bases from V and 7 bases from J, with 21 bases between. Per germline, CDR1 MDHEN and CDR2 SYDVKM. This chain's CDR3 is CAANFGGSGQPQHF. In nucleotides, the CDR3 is TGTGCCGCGAATTTTGGGGGGAGTGGGCAGCCCCAGCATTTT.

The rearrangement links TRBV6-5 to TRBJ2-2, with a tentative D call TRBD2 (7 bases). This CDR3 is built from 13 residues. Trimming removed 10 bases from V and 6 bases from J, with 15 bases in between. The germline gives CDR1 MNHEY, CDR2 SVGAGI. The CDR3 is CATRRGGAGELFF. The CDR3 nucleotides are TGTGCCACCCGGAGGGGGGGGGCCGGGGAGCTGTTTTTT.

CDR3 sequence (DNA): TGTGCCAGCTCACCGGGCCTGGCCTACAATGAGCAGTTCTTC. Its translation is CASSPGLAYNEQFF. This chain links TRBV18 with TRBJ2-1; D gene uncertain. CDR1 and CDR2 from the germline V gene are KGHSH and LQKENI. With 3 bases removed from V and 2 bases from J, the gap between germline ends came to 8 bases. The CDR3 is 14 amino acids.

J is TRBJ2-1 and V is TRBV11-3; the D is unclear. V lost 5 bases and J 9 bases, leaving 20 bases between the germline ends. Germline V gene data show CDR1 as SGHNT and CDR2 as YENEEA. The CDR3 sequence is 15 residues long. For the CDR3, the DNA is TGTGCCAGCAGCCGTGTCGCCGGCGGATTCGGTGAGCAGTTCTTC. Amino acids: CASSRVAGGFGEQFF.

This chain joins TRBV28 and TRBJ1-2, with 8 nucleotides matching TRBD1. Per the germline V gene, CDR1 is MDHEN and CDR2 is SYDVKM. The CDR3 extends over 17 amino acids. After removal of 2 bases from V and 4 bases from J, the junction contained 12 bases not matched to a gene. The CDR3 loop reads CASSLVLLAGGSYGYTF. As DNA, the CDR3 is TGTGCCAGCAGTTTAGTCTTGCTCGCAGGGGGCAGCTATGGCTACACCTTC.

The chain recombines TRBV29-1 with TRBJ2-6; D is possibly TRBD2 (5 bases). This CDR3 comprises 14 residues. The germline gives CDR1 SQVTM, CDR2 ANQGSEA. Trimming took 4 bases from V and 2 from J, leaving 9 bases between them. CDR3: CSVAAGAGANVLTF. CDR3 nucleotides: TGCAGCGTTGCCGCGGGCGCTGGGGCCAACGTCCTGACTTTC. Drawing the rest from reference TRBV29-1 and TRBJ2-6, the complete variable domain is SAVISQKPSRDICQRGTSLTIQCQVDSQVTMMFWYRQQPGQSLTLIATANQGSEATYESGFVIDKFPISRPNLTFSTLTVSNMSPEDSSIYLCSVAAGAGANVLTFGAGSRLTVL.

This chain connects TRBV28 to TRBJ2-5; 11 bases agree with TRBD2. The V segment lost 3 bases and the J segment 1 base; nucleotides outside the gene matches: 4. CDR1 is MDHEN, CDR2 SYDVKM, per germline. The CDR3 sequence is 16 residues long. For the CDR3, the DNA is TGTGCCAGCAGTTTCTCGCTAGCGGGAGGCCAAGAGACCCAGTACTTC. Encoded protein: CASSFSLAGGQETQYF.

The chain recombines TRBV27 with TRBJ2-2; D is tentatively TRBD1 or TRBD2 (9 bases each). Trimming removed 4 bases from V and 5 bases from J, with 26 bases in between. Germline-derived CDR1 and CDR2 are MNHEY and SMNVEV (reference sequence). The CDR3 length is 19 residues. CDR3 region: CASSSGTGLGGRATGELFF. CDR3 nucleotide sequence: TGTGCCAGCAGTTCTGGGACAGGGCTTGGCGGGAGGGCAACCGGGGAGCTGTTTTTT.

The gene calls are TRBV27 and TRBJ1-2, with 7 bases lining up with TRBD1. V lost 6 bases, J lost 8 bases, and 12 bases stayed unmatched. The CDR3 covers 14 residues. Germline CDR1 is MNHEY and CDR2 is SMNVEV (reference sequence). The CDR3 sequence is CASSLRADRRGYTF. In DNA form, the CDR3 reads TGTGCCAGCAGCCTTCGGGCGGACAGGCGGGGCTACACCTTC.

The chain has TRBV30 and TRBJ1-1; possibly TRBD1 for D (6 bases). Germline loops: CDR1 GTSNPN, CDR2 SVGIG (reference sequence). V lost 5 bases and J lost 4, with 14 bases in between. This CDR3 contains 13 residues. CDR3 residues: CAWAGQPSTEAFF. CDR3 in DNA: TGTGCCTGGGCGGGACAACCGAGCACTGAAGCTTTCTTT.

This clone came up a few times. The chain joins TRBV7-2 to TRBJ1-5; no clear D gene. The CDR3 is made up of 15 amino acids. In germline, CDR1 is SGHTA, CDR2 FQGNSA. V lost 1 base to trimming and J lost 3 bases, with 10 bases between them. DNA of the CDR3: TGTGCCAGCAGCTTAGGGTCACAGCTCAATCAGCCCCAGCATTTT. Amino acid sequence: CASSLGSQLNQPQHF.

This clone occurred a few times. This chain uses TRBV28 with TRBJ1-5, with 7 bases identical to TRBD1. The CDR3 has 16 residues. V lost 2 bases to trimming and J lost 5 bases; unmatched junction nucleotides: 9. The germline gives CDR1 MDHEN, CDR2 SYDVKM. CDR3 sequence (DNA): TGTGCCAGCAGTTTAGAACTGGGGCAGGGGGATCAGCCCCAGCATTTT. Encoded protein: CASSLELGQGDQPQHF.

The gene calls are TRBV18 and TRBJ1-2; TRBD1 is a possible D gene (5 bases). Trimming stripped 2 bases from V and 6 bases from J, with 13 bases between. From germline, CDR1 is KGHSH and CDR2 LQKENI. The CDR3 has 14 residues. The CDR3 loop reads CASSPSSGGDGYTF. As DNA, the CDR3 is TGTGCCAGCTCACCATCCTCGGGGGGAGATGGCTACACCTTC.